This T cell receptor beta chain emerged from a study of blood T cell repertoires in COVID-19. As for the study in general: Acute and convalescent COVID-19 samples came from the United States, Italy and Spain. Nucleic acid was either cDNA or gDNA, and it came from T cells, B-cell-depleted T cells, or PBMCs.

Germline lookup yields CDR1 SGHTS and CDR2 YDEGEE. The V and J ends lost 3 bases and 3 bases, in that order; junction bases with no gene match: 5. The CDR3 loop spans 15 amino acids. The table came from immunoSEQ multiplex PCR; TCRdb's copy has only in-frame clones and leaves some out. The table lists tens of thousands of clones, less than 90% of them singletons. The material sequenced was peripheral blood. J is TRBJ2-3 and V is TRBV5-8, with 9 bases lining up with TRBD2. The sequence was obtained from a human donor in a cohort sampled during active COVID-19. CDR3 sequence: CASSSGTSLTDTQYF. As DNA, the CDR3 is TGTGCCAGCAGCTCCGGGACTAGCTTAACAGATACGCAGTATTTT.